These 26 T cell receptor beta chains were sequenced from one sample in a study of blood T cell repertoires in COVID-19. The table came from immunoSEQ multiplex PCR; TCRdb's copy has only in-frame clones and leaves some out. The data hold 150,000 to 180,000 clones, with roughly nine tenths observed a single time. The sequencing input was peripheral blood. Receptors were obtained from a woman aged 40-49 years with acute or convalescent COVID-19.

CDR3 in DNA: TGTGCCAGCAGCTTGGCAGGACTAGCGGGGGCCTCCTACAATGAGCAGTTCTTC. This sequence encodes CASSLAGLAGASYNEQFF. The chain recombines TRBV5-8 with TRBJ2-1; 13 bases match TRBD2. V was pared by 0 bases and J by 0 bases, with 3 bases of the junction left unmatched. The germline V gene has CDR1 SGHTS and CDR2 YDEGEE. CDR3 length: 18 amino acids.

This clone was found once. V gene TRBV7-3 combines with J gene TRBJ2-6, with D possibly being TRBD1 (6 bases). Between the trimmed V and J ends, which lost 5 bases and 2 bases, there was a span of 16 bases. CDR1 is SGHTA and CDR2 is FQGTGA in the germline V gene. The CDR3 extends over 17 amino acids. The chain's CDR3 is CASSKIGGVAGANVLTF. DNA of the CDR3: TGTGCCAGCAGCAAAATTGGGGGCGTAGCTGGGGCCAACGTCCTGACTTTC.

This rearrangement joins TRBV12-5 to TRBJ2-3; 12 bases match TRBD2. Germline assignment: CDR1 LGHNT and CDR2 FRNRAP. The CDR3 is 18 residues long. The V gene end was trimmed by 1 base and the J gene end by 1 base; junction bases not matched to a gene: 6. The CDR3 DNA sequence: TGTGCTAGTGGTTTGGCCACTGCTAGCGGGGGGGGCACAGATACGCAGTATTTT. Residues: CASGLATASGGGTDTQYF. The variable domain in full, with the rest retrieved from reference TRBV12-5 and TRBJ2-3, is DARVTQTPRHKVTEMGQEVTMRCQPILGHNTVFWYRQTMMQGLELLAYFRNRAPLDDSGMPKDRFSAEMPDATLATLKIQPSEPRDSAVYFCASGLATASGGGTDTQYFGPGTRLTVL.

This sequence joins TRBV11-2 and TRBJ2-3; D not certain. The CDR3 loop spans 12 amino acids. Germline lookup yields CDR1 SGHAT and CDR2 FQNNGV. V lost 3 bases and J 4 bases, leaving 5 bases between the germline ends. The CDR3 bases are TGTGCCAGCAGCTTCTCTCCAGATACGCAGTATTTT. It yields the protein CASSFSPDTQYF.

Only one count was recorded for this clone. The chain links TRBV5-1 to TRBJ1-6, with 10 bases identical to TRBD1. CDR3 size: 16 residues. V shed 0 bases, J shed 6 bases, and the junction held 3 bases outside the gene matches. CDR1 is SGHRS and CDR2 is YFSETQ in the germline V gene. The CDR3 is CASSLEGDRGNSPLHF. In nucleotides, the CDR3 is TGCGCCAGCAGCTTGGAGGGGGACAGGGGTAATTCACCCCTCCACTTT.

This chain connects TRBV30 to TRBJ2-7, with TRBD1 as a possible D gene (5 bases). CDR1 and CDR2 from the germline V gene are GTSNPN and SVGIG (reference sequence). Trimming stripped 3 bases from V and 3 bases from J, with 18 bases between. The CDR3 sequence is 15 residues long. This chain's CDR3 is CAWRKGRAAFYEQYF. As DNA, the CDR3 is TGTGCCTGGAGAAAGGGCAGGGCGGCTTTCTACGAGCAGTACTTC. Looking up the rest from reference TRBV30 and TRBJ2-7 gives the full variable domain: SQTIHQWPATLVQPVGSPLSLECTVEGTSNPNLYWYRQAAGRGLQLLFYSVGIGQISSEVPQNLSASRPQDRQFILSSKKLLLSDSGFYLCAWRKGRAAFYEQYFGPGTRLTVT.

The CDR3, as DNA: TGCGCCAGCACCTCAAGCGGGAGGGAGACAGATACGCAGTATTTT. Translation: CASTSSGRETDTQYF. The gene calls are TRBV5-1 and TRBJ2-3; 10 positions match TRBD2. V lost 6 bases to trimming and J lost 3 bases; unmatched junction nucleotides: 7. CDR1 SGHRS and CDR2 YFSETQ come from the germline V gene. CDR3 size: 15 residues.

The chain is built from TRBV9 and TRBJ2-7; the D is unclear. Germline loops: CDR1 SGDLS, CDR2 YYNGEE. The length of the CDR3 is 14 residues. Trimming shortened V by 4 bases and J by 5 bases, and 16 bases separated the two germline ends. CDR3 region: CASSLLPWANEQYF. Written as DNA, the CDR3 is TGTGCCAGCAGCCTCCTTCCTTGGGCCAACGAGCAGTACTTC.

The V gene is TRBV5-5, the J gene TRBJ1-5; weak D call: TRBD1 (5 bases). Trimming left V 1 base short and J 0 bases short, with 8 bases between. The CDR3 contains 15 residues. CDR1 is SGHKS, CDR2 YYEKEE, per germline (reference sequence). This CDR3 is CASSLSGNSNQPQHF. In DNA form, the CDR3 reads TGTGCCAGCAGCTTGTCAGGGAATAGCAATCAGCCCCAGCATTTT.

In nucleotides, the CDR3 is TGTGCCAGTACCTTTGGGGGGGGGCACGGAAACACCATATATTTT. Its translation: CASTFGGGHGNTIYF. This sequence joins TRBV19 and TRBJ1-3; TRBD1 might be the D (6 bases). V lost 7 bases and J 4 bases, leaving 17 bases between the germline ends. CDR1 LNHDA and CDR2 SQIVND come from the germline V gene (reference sequence). The CDR3 sequence is 15 residues long.

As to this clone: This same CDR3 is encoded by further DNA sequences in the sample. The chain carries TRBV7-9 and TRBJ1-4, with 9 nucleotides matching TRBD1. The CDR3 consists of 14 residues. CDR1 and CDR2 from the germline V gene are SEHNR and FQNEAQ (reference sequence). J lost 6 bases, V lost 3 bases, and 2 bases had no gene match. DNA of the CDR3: TGTGCCAGCAGCTTGGGACAGGGAGATGAAAAACTGTTTTTT. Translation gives CASSLGQGDEKLFF. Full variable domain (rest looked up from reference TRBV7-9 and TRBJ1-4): DTGVSQNPRHKITKRGQNVTFRCDPISEHNRLYWYRQTLGQGPEFLTYFQNEAQLEKSRLLSDRFSAERPKGSFSTLEIQRTEQGDSAMYLCASSLGQGDEKLFFGSGTQLSVL.

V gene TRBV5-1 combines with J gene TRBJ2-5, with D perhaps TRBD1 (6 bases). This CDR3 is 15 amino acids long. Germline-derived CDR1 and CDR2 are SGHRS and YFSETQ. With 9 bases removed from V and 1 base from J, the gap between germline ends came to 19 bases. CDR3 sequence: CATTSTGYTQETQYF. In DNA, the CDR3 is TGCGCCACTACGTCTACAGGGTATACCCAAGAGACCCAGTACTTC.

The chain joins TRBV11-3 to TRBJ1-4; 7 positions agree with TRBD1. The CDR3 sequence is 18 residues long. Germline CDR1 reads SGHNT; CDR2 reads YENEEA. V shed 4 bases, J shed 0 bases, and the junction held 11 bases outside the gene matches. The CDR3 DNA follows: TGTGCCAGCAGCTCCCGAGGGGGCGGGCTTCCAACTAATGAAAAACTGTTTTTT. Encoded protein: CASSSRGGGLPTNEKLFF.

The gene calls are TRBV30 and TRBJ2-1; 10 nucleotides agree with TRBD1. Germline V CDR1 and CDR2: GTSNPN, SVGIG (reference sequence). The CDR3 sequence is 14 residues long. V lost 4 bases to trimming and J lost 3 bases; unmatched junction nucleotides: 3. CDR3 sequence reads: CAWNRDRGYNEQFF. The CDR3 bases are TGTGCCTGGAACCGGGACAGGGGCTACAATGAGCAGTTCTTC.

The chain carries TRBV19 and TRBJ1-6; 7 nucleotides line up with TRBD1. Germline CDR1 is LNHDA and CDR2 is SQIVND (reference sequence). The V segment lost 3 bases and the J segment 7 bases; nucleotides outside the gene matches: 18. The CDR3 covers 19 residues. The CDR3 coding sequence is TGTGCCAGTAGTATGCGGTTCCACCAAATACAGGGGATCAATTCACCCCTCCACTTT. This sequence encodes CASSMRFHQIQGINSPLHF.

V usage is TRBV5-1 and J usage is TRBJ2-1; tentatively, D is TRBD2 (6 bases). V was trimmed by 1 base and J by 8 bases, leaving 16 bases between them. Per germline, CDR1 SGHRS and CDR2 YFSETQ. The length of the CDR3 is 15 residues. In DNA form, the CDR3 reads TGCGCCAGCAGCTTGACGGGAGCGGTATCGGATGAGCAGTTCTTC. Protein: CASSLTGAVSDEQFF.

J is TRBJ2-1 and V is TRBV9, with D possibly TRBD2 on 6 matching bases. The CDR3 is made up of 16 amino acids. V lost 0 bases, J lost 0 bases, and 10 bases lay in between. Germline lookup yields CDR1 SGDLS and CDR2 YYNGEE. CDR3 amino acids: CASSVGGGSSYNEQFF. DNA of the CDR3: TGTGCCAGCAGCGTAGGTGGGGGGAGCTCCTACAATGAGCAGTTCTTC.

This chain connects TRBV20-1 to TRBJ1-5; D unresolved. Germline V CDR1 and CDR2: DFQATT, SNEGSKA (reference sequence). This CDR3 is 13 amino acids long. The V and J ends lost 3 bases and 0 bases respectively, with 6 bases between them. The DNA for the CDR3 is TGCAGTGCTAGTGTTTATAGCAATCAGCCCCAGCATTTT. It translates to CSASVYSNQPQHF.

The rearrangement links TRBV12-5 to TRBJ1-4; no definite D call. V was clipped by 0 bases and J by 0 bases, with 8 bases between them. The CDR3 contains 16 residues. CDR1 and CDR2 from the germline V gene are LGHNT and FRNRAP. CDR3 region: CASGLVLGATNEKLFF. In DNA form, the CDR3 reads TGTGCTAGTGGTTTGGTACTCGGGGCAACTAATGAAAAACTGTTTTTT.

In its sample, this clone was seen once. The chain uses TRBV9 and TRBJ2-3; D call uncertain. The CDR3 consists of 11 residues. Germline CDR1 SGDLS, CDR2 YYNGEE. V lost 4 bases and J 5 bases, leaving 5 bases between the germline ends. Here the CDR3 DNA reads TGTGCCAGCAGCACGGGAGATACGCAGTATTTT. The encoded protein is CASSTGDTQYF.

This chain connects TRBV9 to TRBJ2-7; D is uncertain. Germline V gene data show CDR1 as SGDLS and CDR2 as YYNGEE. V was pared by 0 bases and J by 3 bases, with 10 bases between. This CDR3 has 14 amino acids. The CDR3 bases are TGTGCCAGCAGCGTAGGGCCCAGTTTCTACGAGCAGTACTTC. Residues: CASSVGPSFYEQYF.

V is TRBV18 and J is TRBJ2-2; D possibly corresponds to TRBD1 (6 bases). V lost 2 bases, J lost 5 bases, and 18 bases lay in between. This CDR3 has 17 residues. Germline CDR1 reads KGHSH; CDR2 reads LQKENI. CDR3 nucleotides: TGTGCCAGCTCACCATTGCGAGCAGGGGTAGAGACCGGGGAGCTGTTTTTT. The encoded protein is CASSPLRAGVETGELFF.

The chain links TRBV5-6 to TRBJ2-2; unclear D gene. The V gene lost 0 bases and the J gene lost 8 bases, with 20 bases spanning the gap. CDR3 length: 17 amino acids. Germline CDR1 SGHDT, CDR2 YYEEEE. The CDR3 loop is CASSLGFDFFIPGELFF. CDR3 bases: TGTGCCAGCAGCTTGGGGTTCGACTTCTTTATCCCGGGGGAGCTGTTTTTT.

CDR3 protein: CATSDSSASSYNEQFF. CDR3 DNA sequence: TGTGCCACCAGTGATTCTAGCGCCAGCTCCTACAATGAGCAGTTCTTC. The chain carries TRBV24-1 and TRBJ2-1; D possibly corresponds to TRBD2 (6 bases). CDR3 length equals 16 residues. From germline, CDR1 is KGHDR and CDR2 SFDVKD. V lost 2 bases and J 0 bases, leaving 10 bases between the germline ends.

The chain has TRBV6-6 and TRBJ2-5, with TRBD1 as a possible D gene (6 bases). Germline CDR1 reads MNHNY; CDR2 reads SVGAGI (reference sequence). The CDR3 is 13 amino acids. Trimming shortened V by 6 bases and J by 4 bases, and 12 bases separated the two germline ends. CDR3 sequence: CASSNPGVETQYF. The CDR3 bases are TGTGCCAGCAGCAACCCAGGGGTAGAGACCCAGTACTTC.

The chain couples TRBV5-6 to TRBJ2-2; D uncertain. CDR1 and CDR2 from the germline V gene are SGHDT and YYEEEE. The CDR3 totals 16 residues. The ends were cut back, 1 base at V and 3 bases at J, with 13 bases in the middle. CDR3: CASSLIGLDYTGELFF. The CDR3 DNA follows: TGTGCCAGCAGCTTGATTGGTTTAGATTACACCGGGGAGCTGTTTTTT.